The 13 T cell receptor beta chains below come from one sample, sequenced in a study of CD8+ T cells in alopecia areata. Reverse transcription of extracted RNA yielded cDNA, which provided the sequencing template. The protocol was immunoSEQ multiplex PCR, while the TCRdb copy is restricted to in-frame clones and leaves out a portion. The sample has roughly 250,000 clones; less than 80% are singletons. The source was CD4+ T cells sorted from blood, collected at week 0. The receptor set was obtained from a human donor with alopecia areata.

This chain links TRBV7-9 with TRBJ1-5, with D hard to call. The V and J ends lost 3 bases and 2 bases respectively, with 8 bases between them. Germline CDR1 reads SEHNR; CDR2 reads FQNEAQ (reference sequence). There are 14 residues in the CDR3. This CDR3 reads CASSFHGGNQPQHF. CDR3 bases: TGTGCCAGCAGCTTTCACGGGGGCAATCAGCCCCAGCATTTT.

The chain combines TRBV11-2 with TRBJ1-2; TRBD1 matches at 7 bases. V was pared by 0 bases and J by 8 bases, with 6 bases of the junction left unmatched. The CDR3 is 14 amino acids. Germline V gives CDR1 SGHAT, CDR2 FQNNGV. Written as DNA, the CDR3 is TGTGCCAGCAGCTTAGATCCGGGGACAGTAGGCTACACCTTC. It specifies CASSLDPGTVGYTF.

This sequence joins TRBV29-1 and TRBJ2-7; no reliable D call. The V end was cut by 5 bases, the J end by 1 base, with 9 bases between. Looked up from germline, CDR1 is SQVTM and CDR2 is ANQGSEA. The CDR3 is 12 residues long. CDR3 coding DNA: TGCAGCGTTCGCAAGGGATCCTACGAGCAGTACTTC. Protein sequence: CSVRKGSYEQYF.

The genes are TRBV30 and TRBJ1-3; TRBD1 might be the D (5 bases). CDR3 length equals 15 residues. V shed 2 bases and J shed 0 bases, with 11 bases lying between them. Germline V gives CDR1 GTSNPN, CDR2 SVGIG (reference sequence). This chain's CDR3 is CAWSTWGGSGNTIYF. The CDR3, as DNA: TGTGCCTGGAGTACTTGGGGGGGCTCTGGAAACACCATATATTTT.

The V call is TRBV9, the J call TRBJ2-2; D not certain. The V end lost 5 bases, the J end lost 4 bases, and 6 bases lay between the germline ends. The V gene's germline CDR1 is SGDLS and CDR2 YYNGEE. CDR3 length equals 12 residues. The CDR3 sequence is CASSLITGELFF. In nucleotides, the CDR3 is TGTGCCAGCAGTTTAATCACCGGGGAGCTGTTTTTT.

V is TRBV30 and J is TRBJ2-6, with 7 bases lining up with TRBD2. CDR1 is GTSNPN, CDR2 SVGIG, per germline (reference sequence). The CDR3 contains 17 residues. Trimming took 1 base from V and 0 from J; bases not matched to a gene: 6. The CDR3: CAWSGAGSISGANVLTF. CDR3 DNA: TGTGCCTGGAGTGGAGCGGGGTCAATCTCTGGGGCCAACGTCCTGACTTTC.

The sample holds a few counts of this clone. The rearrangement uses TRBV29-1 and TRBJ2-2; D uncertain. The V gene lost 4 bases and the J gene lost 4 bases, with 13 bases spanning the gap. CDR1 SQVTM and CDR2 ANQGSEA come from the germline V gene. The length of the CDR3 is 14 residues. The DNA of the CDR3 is TGCAGCGTTGGATCGGCCGCGAGCACCGGGGAGCTGTTTTTT. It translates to CSVGSAASTGELFF.

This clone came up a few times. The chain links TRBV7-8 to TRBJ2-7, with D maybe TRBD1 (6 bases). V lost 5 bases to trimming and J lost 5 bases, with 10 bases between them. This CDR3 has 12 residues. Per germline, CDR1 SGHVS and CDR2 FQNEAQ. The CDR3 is CASSQGIHEQYF. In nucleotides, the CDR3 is TGTGCCAGCAGCCAGGGGATCCACGAGCAGTACTTC.

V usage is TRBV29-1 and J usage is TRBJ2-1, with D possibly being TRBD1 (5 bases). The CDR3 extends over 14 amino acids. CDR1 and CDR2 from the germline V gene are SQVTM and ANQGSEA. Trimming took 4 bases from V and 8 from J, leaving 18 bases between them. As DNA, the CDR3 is TGCAGCGTTGGTGTAGGGGCCCCAAACGATGAGCAGTTCTTC. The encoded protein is CSVGVGAPNDEQFF.

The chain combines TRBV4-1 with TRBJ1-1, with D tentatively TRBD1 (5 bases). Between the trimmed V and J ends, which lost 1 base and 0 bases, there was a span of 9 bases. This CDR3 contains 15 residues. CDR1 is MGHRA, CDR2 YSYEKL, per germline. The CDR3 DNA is TGCGCCAGCAGCCAAGTGGACACGTTGAACACTGAAGCTTTCTTT. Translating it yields CASSQVDTLNTEAFF.

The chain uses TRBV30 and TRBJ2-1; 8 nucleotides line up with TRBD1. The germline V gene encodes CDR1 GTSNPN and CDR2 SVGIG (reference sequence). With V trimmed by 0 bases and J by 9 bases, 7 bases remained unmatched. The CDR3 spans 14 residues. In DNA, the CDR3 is TGTGCCTGGAGTGTCCAGGGGGCTAAAGTTGAGCAGTTCTTC. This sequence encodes CAWSVQGAKVEQFF. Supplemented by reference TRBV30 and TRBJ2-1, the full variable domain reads SQTIHQWPATLVQPVGSPLSLECTVEGTSNPNLYWYRQAAGRGLQLLFYSVGIGQISSEVPQNLSASRPQDRQFILSSKKLLLSDSGFYLCAWSVQGAKVEQFFGPGTRLTVL.

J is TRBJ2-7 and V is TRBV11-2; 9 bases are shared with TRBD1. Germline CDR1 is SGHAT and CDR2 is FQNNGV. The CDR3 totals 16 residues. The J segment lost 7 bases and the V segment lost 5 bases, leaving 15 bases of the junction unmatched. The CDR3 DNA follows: TGTGCCAGCAGCCCAACGGCCCAACAGGGGGCGCGAGAGCAGTACTTC. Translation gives CASSPTAQQGAREQYF.

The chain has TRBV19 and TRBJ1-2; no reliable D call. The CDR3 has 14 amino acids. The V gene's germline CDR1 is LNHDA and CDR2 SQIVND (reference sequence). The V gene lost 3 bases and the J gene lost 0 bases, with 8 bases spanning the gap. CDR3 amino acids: CASSISKANYGYTF. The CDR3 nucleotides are TGTGCCAGTAGTATCAGCAAGGCTAACTATGGCTACACCTTC.